This T cell receptor beta chain was captured in a study of T-cell memory formation after mild COVID-19. General observations from the study: Nothing confirmed that second-wave clones peaking on day 37 were specific for SARS-CoV-2. Clones shrinking from day 15 to 85 showed even CD4/CD8 mixes; later expanders tilted CD4+. The study found contracting CD4+ clones mainly in CM and EM and contracting CD8+ clones in EMRA. Some SARS-CoV-2-responding clones were already detected in memory before infection.

The CDR3 has 15 residues. The V segment lost 8 bases and the J segment 3 bases; nucleotides outside the gene matches: 11. Germline CDR1 is MDHEN and CDR2 is SYDVKM. MiXCR, applied by TCRdb to the 5' RACE reads, yields one record per CDR3 protein. The data hold 400,000 or so distinct CDR3 sequences, with 20% observed a single time. In regard to this clonotype: The antigen remains undetermined.

Sequencing was carried out using PBMCs or a T cell subset sorted from them (not recorded which). The clonotype comes from an adult woman who had mild COVID-19 (a few samples of this study predate the infection). Cell type and time point are not known. The chain couples TRBV28 to TRBJ2-7; TRBD1 aligns across 9 bases. The CDR3: CASRSWTGVIYEQYF. CDR3 coding DNA: TGTGCCAGCCGATCCTGGACAGGGGTGATCTACGAGCAGTACTTC.